This TCR beta chain is drawn from a study of T-cell memory formation after mild COVID-19. CDR3 size: 13 residues. With 3 bases clipped from V and 7 bases from J, the junction kept 3 bases outside the gene matches. With regard to this clonotype: Antigen unknown.

MiXCR, run by TCRdb on the 5' RACE reads, gives a single entry per CDR3 protein. The sample shows hundreds of thousands of distinct CDR3 sequences, roughly 15% of them seen only once. Broader study findings: Those CD4+ clones that contracted were mainly in CM and EM (CD8+ ones in EMRA). Cross-reactive memory seemingly joined, as some responding clones were found in pre-infection memory.

This clonotype was obtained from a man in his late teens or twenties who had mild COVID-19 (a few samples of this study predate the infection). Cell type and time point are not known. What was sequenced was PBMCs or a T cell subset sorted from them (not recorded which). The V and J genes are TRBV12-3 or TRBV12-4 and TRBJ1-5, with TRBD1 matching over 7 bases. The CDR3 loop reads CASSFRGRQPQHF. In nucleotides, the CDR3 is TGTGCCAGCAGTTTTAGGGGGCGGCAGCCCCAGCATTTT.